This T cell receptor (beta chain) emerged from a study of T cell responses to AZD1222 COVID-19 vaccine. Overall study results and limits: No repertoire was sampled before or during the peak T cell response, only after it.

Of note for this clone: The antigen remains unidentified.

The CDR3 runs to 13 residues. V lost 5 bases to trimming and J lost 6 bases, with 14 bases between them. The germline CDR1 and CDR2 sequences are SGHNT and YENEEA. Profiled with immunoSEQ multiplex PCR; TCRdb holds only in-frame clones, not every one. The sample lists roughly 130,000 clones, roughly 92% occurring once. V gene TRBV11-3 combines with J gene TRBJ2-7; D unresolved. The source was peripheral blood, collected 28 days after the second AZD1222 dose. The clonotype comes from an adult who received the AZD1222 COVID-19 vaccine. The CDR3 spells CASSPPLSGEQYF. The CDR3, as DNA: TGTGCCAGCAGCCCCCCTTTATCGGGCGAGCAGTACTTC.